The clone carrying this TCR beta chain has only a few counts. Its target is not known. The sample comes from a study of T cell repertoires in cytomegalovirus infection. Overall study context: An indication of both CMV infection and matching HLA type came from public TCR beta signatures.

General study points: Individuals carrying CMV plus the relevant HLA were identified by cumulative frequency of public TCR beta families. HLA-C-restricted CMV clonotypes gave the most frequent clonotype in two of eight donors.

From the reads, TCRdb called clonotypes with MiXCR, one entry per CDR3 protein. The repertoire consists of 650,000 to 900,000 distinct CDR3 sequences, with about 28% occurring once and the leading ten covering around 13%. The sequence came from a human donor in good health (CMV status not recorded). Some clones in this sample may be carry-over from other donors' samples. The sample in question was cultured CD8+ T cells from PBMCs, obtained from culture after CMV antigen stimulation.

The CDR3 region is CASRVPATDTQYF. The CDR3 DNA is TGTGCCAGCAGGGTCCCCGCCACAGATACGCAGTATTTT. The V call is TRBV6-1, the J call TRBJ2-3; D not certain. Germline CDR1 MNHNS, CDR2 SASEGT. V lost 6 bases, J lost 2 bases, and 9 bases lay in between. The CDR3 covers 13 residues.